Each of the 13 T cell receptor beta chains below was sequenced from the same sample in a study of shared clonotypes between healthy human individuals. TCRdb keeps only in-frame clones here, not all; method: immunoSEQ multiplex PCR. The repertoire holds over 850,000 clones, with 70% to 80% as singletons. Sequenced sample: memory CD4+ T cells from PBMCs. Documented subset: CD45RA-negative fraction. These receptors were collected from a man between 18 and 35 years old in good health. Some clones in this sample may be carry-over from other donors' samples.

The chain links TRBV5-1 to TRBJ2-1; 11 positions match TRBD2. The CDR3 covers 16 residues. Germline lookup yields CDR1 SGHRS and CDR2 YFSETQ. J lost 9 bases, V lost 2 bases, and 10 bases had no gene match. CDR3 loop: CASSLIAGGPSVEQFF. In nucleotides, the CDR3 is TGCGCCAGCAGCTTAATAGCGGGAGGGCCCTCGGTTGAGCAGTTCTTC.

In its sample, this clone was seen a few times. V usage is TRBV5-1 and J usage is TRBJ2-7; the D is unclear. The CDR3 loop spans 15 amino acids. The germline V gene encodes CDR1 SGHRS and CDR2 YFSETQ. Trimming removed 2 bases at V and 5 bases at J, with 17 bases between. CDR3 DNA: TGCGCCAGCAGCTTACAGACGAGGACGGTGGACGAGCAGTACTTC. Translating gives CASSLQTRTVDEQYF.

This chain connects TRBV19 to TRBJ2-2, with 9 bases matching TRBD1. The CDR3 totals 16 residues. The V gene end was trimmed by 1 base and the J gene end by 0 bases; junction bases not matched to a gene: 0. Germline V lookup: CDR1 LNHDA, CDR2 SQIVND (reference sequence). CDR3 amino acids: CASSIGDRANTGELFF. The CDR3 DNA follows: TGTGCCAGTAGTATAGGGGACAGGGCGAACACCGGGGAGCTGTTTTTT. Variable domain in full (rest from reference TRBV19 and TRBJ2-2): DGGITQSPKYLFRKEGQNVTLSCEQNLNHDAMYWYRQDPGQGLRLIYYSQIVNDFQKGDIAEGYSVSREKKESFPLTVTSAQKNPTAFYLCASSIGDRANTGELFFGEGSRLTVL.

Written as DNA, the CDR3 is TGTGCCAGCAGTTCCTGGACTAGCGGATCCTACGAGCAGTACTTC. Translated, it gives CASSSWTSGSYEQYF. This sequence joins TRBV6-5 and TRBJ2-7; 10 positions agree with TRBD2. This CDR3 spans 15 amino acids. CDR1 and CDR2 (germline): MNHEY, SVGAGI. V gave up 4 bases and J gave up 1 base; unmatched junction bases: 4.

The chain uses TRBV5-1 and TRBJ2-1; TRBD2 matches 7 bases. The CDR3 consists of 15 residues. CDR1 is SGHRS and CDR2 is YFSETQ in the germline V gene. Trimming removed 2 bases from V and 1 base from J; junction bases left unmatched: 3. CDR3 residues: CASSFEGGSYNEQFF. The CDR3 nucleotides are TGCGCCAGCAGCTTCGAGGGAGGGTCCTACAATGAGCAGTTCTTC. Drawing the rest from reference TRBV5-1 and TRBJ2-1, the complete variable domain is KAGVTQTPRYLIKTRGQQVTLSCSPISGHRSVSWYQQTPGQGLQFLFEYFSETQRNKGNFPGRFSGRQFSNSRSEMNVSTLELGDSALYLCASSFEGGSYNEQFFGPGTRLTVL.

V usage is TRBV28 and J usage is TRBJ2-7, with D hard to call. There are 15 residues in the CDR3. In germline, CDR1 is MDHEN, CDR2 SYDVKM. V was clipped by 5 bases and J by 0 bases, with 14 bases between them. Written as DNA, the CDR3 is TGTGCCAGCAGTCCAGAAGGAACCCTCTCCTACGAGCAGTACTTC. This sequence encodes CASSPEGTLSYEQYF. The complete variable domain, with remaining parts taken from reference TRBV28 and TRBJ2-7, reads DVKVTQSSRYLVKRTGEKVFLECVQDMDHENMFWYRQDPGLGLRLIYFSYDVKMKEKGDIPEGYSVSREKKERFSLILESASTNQTSMYLCASSPEGTLSYEQYFGPGTRLTVT.

The chain uses TRBV4-1 and TRBJ2-2; D not certain. The V end was cut by 2 bases, the J end by 0 bases, with 10 bases between. This CDR3 contains 16 residues. The V gene's germline CDR1 is MGHRA and CDR2 YSYEKL. The CDR3 here is CASSQSTQANTGELFF. CDR3 in DNA: TGCGCCAGCAGCCAATCCACCCAGGCGAACACCGGGGAGCTGTTTTTT.

This chain uses TRBV6-1 with TRBJ2-3; 11 bases match TRBD2. CDR3 length equals 14 residues. The V and J ends lost 7 bases and 3 bases, in that order; junction bases with no gene match: 3. Germline lookup yields CDR1 MNHNS and CDR2 SASEGT. The CDR3 is CASTWTSGTDTQYF. DNA of the CDR3: TGTGCCAGCACGTGGACTAGCGGGACAGATACGCAGTATTTT.

This clone came up a few times. The V call is TRBV4-1, the J call TRBJ2-1, with 9 bases fitting TRBD2. The CDR3 runs 18 residues. Germline trimming cut 1 base from V and 0 bases from J; bases unmatched to any gene: 7. CDR1 MGHRA and CDR2 YSYEKL come from the germline V gene. DNA of the CDR3: TGCGCCAGCAGCCAAGCGAGAGCGGGAGGTTACTCCTACAATGAGCAGTTCTTC. This translates into CASSQARAGGYSYNEQFF.

This sequence joins TRBV7-3 and TRBJ2-6; TRBD2 is a possible D gene (5 bases). The CDR3 sequence is 16 residues long. Trimming took 3 bases from V and 0 from J, leaving 9 bases between them. Germline V gene data show CDR1 as SGHTA and CDR2 as FQGTGA. The CDR3 here is CASSFEGNSGANVLTF. In DNA form, the CDR3 reads TGTGCCAGCAGCTTTGAGGGAAACTCTGGGGCCAACGTCCTGACTTTC.

The chain has TRBV28 and TRBJ2-7, with D perhaps matching TRBD1 (5 bases). V lost 6 bases and J lost 5, with 20 bases in between. The CDR3 length is 15 residues. Germline-derived CDR1 and CDR2 are MDHEN and SYDVKM. CDR3 coding DNA: TGTGCCAGCAGCCCCCCCGGCGCAGGGCGAGACGAGCAGTACTTC. Its translation is CASSPPGAGRDEQYF.

The table lists this clone with a few counts. The rearrangement uses TRBV14 and TRBJ2-3; either TRBD1 or TRBD2 may supply D (5 bases each). The CDR3 has 16 amino acids. V lost 1 base, J lost 5 bases, and 16 bases lay in between. Looked up from germline, CDR1 is SGHDN and CDR2 is FVKESK. The CDR3 reads CASSQVGRVRGDTQYF. CDR3 DNA: TGTGCCAGCAGCCAAGTGGGGCGGGTCCGAGGAGATACGCAGTATTTT.

This clone was seen just once. This chain joins TRBV27 and TRBJ2-5, with 10 bases matching TRBD2. CDR1 MNHEY and CDR2 SMNVEV come from the germline V gene (reference sequence). This CDR3 comprises 16 residues. Trimming cost V 8 bases and J 5 bases; bases outside gene matches: 14. The chain's CDR3 is CASRKREGLGDETQYF. CDR3 DNA: TGTGCCAGCCGGAAGCGGGAGGGCCTAGGCGATGAGACCCAGTACTTC.